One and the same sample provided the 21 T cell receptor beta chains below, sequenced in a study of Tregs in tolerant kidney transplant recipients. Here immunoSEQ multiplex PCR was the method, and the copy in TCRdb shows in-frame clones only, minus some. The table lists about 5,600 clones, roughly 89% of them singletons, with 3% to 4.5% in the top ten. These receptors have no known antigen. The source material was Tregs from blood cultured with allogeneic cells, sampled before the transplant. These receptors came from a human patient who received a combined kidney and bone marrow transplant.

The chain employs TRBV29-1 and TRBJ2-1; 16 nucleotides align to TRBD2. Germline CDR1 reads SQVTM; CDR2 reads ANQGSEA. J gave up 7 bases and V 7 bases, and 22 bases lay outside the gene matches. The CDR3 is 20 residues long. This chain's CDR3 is CSALGRPSGTSGRVENEQFF. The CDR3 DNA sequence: TGCAGCGCTCTCGGCAGGCCTTCCGGGACTAGCGGGAGGGTAGAAAATGAGCAGTTCTTC.

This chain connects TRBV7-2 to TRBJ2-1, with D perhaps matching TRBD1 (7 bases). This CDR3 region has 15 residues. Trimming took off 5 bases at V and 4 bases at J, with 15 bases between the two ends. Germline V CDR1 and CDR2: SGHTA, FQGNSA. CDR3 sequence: CASSPGGTWYNEQFF. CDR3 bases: TGTGCCAGCAGCCCAGGGGGGACTTGGTACAATGAGCAGTTCTTC.

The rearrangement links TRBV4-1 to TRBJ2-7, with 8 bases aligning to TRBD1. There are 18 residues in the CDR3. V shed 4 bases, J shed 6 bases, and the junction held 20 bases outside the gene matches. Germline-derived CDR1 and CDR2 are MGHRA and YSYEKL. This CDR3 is CASSPAGTGTSRRFEQYF. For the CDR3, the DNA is TGCGCCAGCAGCCCCGCTGGGACAGGCACCAGCCGGCGGTTCGAGCAGTACTTC.

The CDR3 nucleotides read TGTGCCAGTAGTATCGGGACACACTCCTACGAGCAGTACTTC. As protein: CASSIGTHSYEQYF. The chain recombines TRBV19 with TRBJ2-7; TRBD1 might be the D (6 bases). The germline CDR1 and CDR2 sequences are LNHDA and SQIVND (reference sequence). V was trimmed by 3 bases and J by 0 bases, leaving 9 bases between them. The CDR3 is 14 residues long.

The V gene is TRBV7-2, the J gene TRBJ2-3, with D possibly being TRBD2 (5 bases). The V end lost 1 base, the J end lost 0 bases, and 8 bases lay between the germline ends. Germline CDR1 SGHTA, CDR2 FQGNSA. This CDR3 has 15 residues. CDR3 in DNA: TGTGCCAGCAGCTTAGGGACTTTGAGCACAGATACGCAGTATTTT. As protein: CASSLGTLSTDTQYF.

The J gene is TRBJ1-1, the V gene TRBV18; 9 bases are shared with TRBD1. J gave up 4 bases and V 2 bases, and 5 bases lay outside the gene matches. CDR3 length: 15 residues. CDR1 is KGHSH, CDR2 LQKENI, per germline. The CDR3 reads CASSPMTGGGTEAFF. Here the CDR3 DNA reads TGTGCCAGCTCACCAATGACAGGGGGTGGCACTGAAGCTTTCTTT.

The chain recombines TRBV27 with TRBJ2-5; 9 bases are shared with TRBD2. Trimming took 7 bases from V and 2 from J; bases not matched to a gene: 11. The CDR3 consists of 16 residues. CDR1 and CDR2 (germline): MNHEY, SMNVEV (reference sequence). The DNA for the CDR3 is TGTGCCAGCAAGGGCCACGGGCTAGCGGGACAAGAGACCCAGTACTTC. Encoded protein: CASKGHGLAGQETQYF.

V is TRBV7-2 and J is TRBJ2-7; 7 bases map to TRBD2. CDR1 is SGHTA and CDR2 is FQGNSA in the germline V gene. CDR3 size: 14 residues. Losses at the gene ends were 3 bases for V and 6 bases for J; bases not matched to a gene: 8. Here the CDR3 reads CASSFREVSTEQYF. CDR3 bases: TGTGCCAGCAGCTTTCGGGAGGTCTCGACCGAGCAGTACTTC. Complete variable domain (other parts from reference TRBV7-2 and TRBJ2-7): GAGVSQSPSNKVTEKGKDVELRCDPISGHTALYWYRQSLGQGLEFLIYFQGNSAPDKSGLPSDRFSAERTGGSVSTLTIQRTQQEDSAVYLCASSFREVSTEQYFGPGTRLTVT.

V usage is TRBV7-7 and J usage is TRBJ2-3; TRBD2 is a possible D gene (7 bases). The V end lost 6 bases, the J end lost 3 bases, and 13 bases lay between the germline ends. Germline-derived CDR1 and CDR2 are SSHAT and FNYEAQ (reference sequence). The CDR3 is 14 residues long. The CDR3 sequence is CASSQGRGTDTQYF. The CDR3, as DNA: TGTGCCAGCAGTCAGGGGAGGGGGACAGATACGCAGTATTTT.

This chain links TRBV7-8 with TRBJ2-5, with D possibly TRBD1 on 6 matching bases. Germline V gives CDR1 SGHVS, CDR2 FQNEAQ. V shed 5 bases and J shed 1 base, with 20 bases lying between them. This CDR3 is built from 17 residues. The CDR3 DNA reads TGTGCCAGCAGCCATACAGGGAAGGGGGTGGGCCAAGAGACCCAGTACTTC. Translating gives CASSHTGKGVGQETQYF.

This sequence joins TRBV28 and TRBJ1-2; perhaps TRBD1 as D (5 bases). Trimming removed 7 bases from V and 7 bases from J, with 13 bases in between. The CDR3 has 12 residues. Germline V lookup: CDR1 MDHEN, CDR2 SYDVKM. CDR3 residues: CASKVTGGGYTF. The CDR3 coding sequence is TGTGCCAGCAAAGTTACAGGAGGTGGCTACACCTTC.

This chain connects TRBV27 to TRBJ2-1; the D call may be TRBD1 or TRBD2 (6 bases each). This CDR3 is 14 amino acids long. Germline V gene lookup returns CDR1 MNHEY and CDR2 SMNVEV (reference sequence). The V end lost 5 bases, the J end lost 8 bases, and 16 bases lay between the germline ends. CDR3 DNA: TGTGCCAGCAGTACCGGGGGCGAAATCCATGAGCAGTTCTTC. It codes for CASSTGGEIHEQFF.

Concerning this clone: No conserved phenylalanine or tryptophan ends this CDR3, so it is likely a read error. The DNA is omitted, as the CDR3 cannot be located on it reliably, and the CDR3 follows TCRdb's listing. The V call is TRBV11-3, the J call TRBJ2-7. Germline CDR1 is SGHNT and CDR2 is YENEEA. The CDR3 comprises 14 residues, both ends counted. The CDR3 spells CASSVGGGSYEQYS.

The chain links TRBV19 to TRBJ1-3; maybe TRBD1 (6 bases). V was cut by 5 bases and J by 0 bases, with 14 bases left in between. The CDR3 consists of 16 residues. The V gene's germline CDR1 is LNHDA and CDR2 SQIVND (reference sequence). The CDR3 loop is CASSRRGGCSGNTIYF. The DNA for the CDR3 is TGTGCCAGTAGTCGTAGGGGGGGGTGCTCTGGAAACACCATATATTTT.

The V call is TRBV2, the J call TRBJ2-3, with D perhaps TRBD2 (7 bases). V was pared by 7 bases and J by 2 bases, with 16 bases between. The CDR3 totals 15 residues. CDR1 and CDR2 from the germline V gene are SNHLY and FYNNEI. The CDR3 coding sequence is TGTGCCAGCATCAATGGGGGGGGCCCCACAGATACGCAGTATTTT. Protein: CASINGGGPTDTQYF.

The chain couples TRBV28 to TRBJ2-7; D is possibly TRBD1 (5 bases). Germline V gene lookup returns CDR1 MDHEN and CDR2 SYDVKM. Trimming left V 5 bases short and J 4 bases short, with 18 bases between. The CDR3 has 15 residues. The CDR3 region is CASSPSRPQVYEQYF. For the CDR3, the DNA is TGTGCCAGCAGTCCATCCCGGCCACAGGTGTACGAGCAGTACTTC.

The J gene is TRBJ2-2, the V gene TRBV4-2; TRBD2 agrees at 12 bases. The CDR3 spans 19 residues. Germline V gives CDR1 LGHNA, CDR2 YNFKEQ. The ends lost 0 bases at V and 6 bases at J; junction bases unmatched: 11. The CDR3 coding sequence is TGTGCCAGCAGCCAAGAACCCATCCTAGCGGGGGGGCCCCCCGGGGAGCTGTTTTTT. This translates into CASSQEPILAGGPPGELFF.

The CDR3 reads CASSVHPGADTQYF. For the CDR3, the DNA is TGTGCCAGCAGCGTACATCCGGGGGCCGATACGCAGTATTTT. This rearrangement joins TRBV9 to TRBJ2-3; possibly TRBD1 or TRBD2 for D (6 bases each). The CDR3 runs to 14 residues. Germline CDR1 reads SGDLS; CDR2 reads YYNGEE. Between the trimmed V and J ends, which lost 1 base and 6 bases, there was a span of 12 bases.

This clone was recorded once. The CDR3 region has the DNA TGTGCCAGCAGTTCTAGGACCGCCCATACCTTTCATACGCAGTATTTT. It yields the protein CASSSRTAHTFHTQYF. The chain is built from TRBV6-5 and TRBJ2-3; unclear D gene. Trimming pared 4 bases from V and 7 bases from J, leaving 21 bases between. Germline V gene lookup returns CDR1 MNHEY and CDR2 SVGAGI. This CDR3 is 16 amino acids long.

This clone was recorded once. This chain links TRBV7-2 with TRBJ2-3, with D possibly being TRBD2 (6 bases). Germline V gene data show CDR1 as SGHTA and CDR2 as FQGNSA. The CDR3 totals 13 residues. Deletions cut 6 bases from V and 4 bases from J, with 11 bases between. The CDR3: CASRPRLADTQYF. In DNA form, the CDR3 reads TGTGCCAGCAGACCCCGACTAGCAGATACGCAGTATTTT.

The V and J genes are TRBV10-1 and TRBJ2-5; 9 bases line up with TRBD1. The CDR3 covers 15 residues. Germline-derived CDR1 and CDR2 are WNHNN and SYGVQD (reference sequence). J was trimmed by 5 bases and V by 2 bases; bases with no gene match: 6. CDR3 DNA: TGCGCCAGCAGTGAGCCCACAGGGGGCAAGGAGACCCAGTACTTC. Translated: CASSEPTGGKETQYF.